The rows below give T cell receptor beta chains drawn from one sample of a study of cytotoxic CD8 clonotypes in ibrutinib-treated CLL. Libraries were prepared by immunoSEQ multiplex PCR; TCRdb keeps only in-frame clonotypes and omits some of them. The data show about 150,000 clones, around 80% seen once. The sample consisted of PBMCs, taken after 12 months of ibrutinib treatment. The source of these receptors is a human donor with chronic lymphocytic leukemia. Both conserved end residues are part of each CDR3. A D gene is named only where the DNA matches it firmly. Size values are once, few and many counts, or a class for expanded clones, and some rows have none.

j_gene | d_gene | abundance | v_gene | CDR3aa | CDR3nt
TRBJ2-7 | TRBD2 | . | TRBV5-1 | CASSEGAGVVYEQYF | TGCGCCAGCAGCGAAGGAGCGGGAGTCGTCTACGAGCAGTACTTC
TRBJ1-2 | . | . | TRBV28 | CASSYLAVNYGYTF | TGTGCCAGCAGCTATTTAGCGGTTAACTATGGCTACACCTTC
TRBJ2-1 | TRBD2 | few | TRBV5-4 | CASSLGSGGYNEQFF | TGTGCCAGCAGCTTGGGGTCGGGAGGATACAATGAGCAGTTCTTC
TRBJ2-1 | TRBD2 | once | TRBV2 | CASSEGTSGRTEQFF | TGTGCCAGCAGTGAAGGGACTAGCGGGAGGACTGAGCAGTTCTTC
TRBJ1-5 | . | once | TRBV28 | CASSPRGWDSNQPQHF | TGTGCCAGCAGTCCCCGCGGCTGGGACAGCAATCAGCCCCAGCATTTT
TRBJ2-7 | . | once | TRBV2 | CASSRVRGYEQYF | TGTGCCAGCAGTAGGGTCAGGGGTTACGAGCAGTACTTC
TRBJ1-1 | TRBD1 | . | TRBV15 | CATSQGGNTEAFF | TGTGCCACCAGTCAGGGGGGGAACACTGAAGCTTTCTTT
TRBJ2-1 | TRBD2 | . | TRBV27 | CASSLAGGGNEQFF | TGTGCCAGCAGTCTAGCGGGAGGGGGGAATGAGCAGTTCTTC
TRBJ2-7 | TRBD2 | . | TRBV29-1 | CSVAKAGGPVYEQYF | TGCAGCGTTGCCAAAGCGGGAGGGCCTGTCTACGAGCAGTACTTC
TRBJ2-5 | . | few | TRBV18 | CASSRDTQETQYF | TGTGCCAGCTCACGGGACACGCAAGAGACCCAGTACTTC
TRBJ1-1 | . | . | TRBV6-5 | CASSPFGPGSTEAFF | TGTGCCAGCAGTCCGTTCGGACCAGGGAGCACTGAAGCTTTCTTT
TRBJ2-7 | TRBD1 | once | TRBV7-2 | CASSLRTGPEQYF | TGTGCCAGCAGCTTAAGGACAGGGCCCGAGCAGTACTTC
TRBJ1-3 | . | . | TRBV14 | CASRPGVGNTIYF | TGTGCCAGCCGTCCAGGGGTTGGAAACACCATATATTTT
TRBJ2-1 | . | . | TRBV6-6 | CASSFGASYNEQFF | TGTGCCAGCAGCTTCGGCGCCTCCTACAATGAGCAGTTCTTC
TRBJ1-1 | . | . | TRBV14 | CASSQATAVEAFF | TGTGCCAGCAGCCAAGCGACCGCGGTTGAAGCTTTCTTT
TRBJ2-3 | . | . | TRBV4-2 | CASSLVSASTDTQYF | TGTGCCAGCAGCTTAGTCTCGGCGAGCACAGATACGCAGTATTTT
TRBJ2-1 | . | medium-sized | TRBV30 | CAWSVGDYNEQFF | TGTGCCTGGAGTGTAGGAGATTACAATGAGCAGTTCTTC
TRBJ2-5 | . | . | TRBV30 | CAGTLASQETQYF | TGTGCCGGAACCTTAGCGTCCCAAGAGACCCAGTACTTC
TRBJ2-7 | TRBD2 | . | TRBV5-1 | CASSALAGGPVSYEQYF | TGCGCCAGCAGCGCCCTAGCGGGAGGGCCTGTCTCCTACGAGCAGTACTTC
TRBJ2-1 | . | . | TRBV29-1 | CSVRKISYNEQFF | TGCAGCGTGCGCAAAATTTCCTACAATGAGCAGTTCTTC
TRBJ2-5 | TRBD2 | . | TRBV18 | CASSPGGVGAETQYF | TGTGCCAGCTCCCCGGGAGGCGTTGGGGCGGAGACCCAGTACTTC
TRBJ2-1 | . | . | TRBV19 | CASSIRSDLSSYNEQFF | TGTGCCAGTAGTATAAGGTCGGACTTAAGCTCCTACAATGAGCAGTTCTTC
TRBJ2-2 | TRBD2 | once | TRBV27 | CASSNSGRPPGELFF | TGTGCCAGCAGTAATAGCGGGAGGCCCCCCGGGGAGCTGTTTTTT
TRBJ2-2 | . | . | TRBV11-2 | CASSWSVPITGELFF | TGTGCCAGCAGTTGGAGCGTCCCGATCACCGGGGAGCTGTTTTTT
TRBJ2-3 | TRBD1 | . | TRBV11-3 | CASSFGNRGDTQYF | TGTGCCAGCAGCTTCGGGAACAGGGGAGATACGCAGTATTTT
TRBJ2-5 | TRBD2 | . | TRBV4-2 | CASSQARREGRETQYF | TGTGCCAGCAGCCAAGCTCGGCGGGAGGGCCGGGAGACCCAGTACTTC
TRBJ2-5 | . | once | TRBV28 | CASSRGTAALETQYF | TGTGCCAGCAGCAGAGGGACGGCTGCCCTCGAGACCCAGTACTTC
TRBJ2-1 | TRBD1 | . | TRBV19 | CASRGQSTYNEQFF | TGTGCCAGTAGGGGACAGTCAACCTACAATGAGCAGTTCTTC
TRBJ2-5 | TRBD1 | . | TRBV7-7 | CASSEGTGFAETQYF | TGTGCTAGCAGCGAGGGGACAGGCTTCGCGGAGACCCAGTACTTC
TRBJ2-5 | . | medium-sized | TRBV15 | CATSKIAGETQYF | TGTGCCACCAGCAAGATTGCAGGGGAGACCCAGTACTTC
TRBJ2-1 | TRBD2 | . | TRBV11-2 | CASSLVSLLAGVNNEQFF | TGTGCCAGCAGCTTAGTTAGTTTGTTAGCGGGAGTCAACAATGAGCAGTTCTTC
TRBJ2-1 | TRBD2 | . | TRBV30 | CAWGTRHEQFF | TGTGCCTGGGGGACTAGACATGAGCAGTTCTTC
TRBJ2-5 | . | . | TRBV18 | CASSMGTGSIETQYF | TGTGCCAGCTCAATGGGGACGGGGAGTATCGAGACCCAGTACTTC
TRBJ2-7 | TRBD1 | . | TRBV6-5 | CASSQDRGSYEQYF | TGTGCCAGCAGTCAGGACAGGGGGTCCTACGAGCAGTACTTC
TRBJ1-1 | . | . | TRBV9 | CASSSSGGPLTEAFF | .
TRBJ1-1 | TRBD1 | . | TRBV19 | CASSLLTGRRVNTEAFF | TGTGCCAGTAGCCTATTGACAGGGCGGAGGGTGAACACTGAAGCTTTCTTT
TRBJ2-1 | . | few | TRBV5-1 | CASSLEGQSSYNEQFF | TGCGCCAGCAGCTTGGAAGGACAAAGCTCCTACAATGAGCAGTTCTTC
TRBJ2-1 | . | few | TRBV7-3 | CASSLAPRNEQFF | TGTGCCAGCAGCTTAGCCCCGAGGAATGAGCAGTTCTTC
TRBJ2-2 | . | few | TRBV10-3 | CAISEGRIAGELFF | TGTGCCATCAGTGAGGGTAGGATCGCCGGGGAGCTGTTTTTT
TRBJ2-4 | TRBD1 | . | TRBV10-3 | CAISAWDRAKTKNIQYF | TGTGCCATCAGTGCCTGGGACAGGGCGAAGACCAAAAACATTCAGTACTTC
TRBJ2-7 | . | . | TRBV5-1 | CASRPLQGLGYEQYF | TGCGCCAGCAGACCGCTACAGGGTCTGGGCTACGAGCAGTACTTC
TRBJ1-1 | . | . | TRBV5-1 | CASSLAVAGAAFTEAFF | TGCGCCAGCAGCTTGGCCGTGGCAGGGGCGGCTTTTACTGAAGCTTTCTTT
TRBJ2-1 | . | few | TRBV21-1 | CANRGRVHEQFF | TGTGCCAACAGAGGTAGAGTCCATGAGCAGTTCTTC
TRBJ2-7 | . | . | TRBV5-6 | CASSAGISAGSYEQYF | TGTGCCAGCAGCGCGGGAATCTCGGCGGGTAGCTACGAGCAGTACTTC
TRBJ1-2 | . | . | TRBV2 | CASSVRGLNYGYTF | TGTGCCAGCAGTGTACGGGGTTTGAACTATGGCTACACCTTC
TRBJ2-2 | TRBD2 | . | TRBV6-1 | CASRQAGAGETTGELFF | TGTGCCAGCCGTCAAGCCGGCGCGGGAGAGACGACCGGGGAGCTGTTTTTT
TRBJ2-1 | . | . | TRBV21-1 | CASILQGRLSNEQFF | TGTGCCAGCATCCTACAGGGGAGATTAAGTAATGAGCAGTTCTTC
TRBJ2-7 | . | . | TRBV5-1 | CASSSQTGLDEQYF | TGCGCCAGCAGTTCCCAGACAGGTTTGGACGAGCAGTACTTC
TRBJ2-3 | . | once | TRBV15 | CATSGYPSEIADNTQYF | TGTGCCACCAGCGGATACCCCTCTGAGATCGCGGACAATACGCAGTATTTT
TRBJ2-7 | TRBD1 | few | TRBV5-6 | CASSFGQDEQYF | TGTGCCAGCAGCTTTGGACAGGACGAGCAGTACTTC
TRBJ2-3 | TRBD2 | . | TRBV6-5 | CASSYLREGTDTQYF | TGTGCCAGCAGTTACCTCCGGGAGGGAACAGATACGCAGTATTTT
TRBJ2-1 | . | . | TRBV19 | CASSWIGENNEQFF | TGTGCCAGTAGCTGGATCGGGGAGAACAATGAGCAGTTCTTC
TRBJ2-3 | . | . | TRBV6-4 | CASSGVAGTTDTQYF | TGTGCCAGCAGTGGAGTGGCGGGGACCACAGATACGCAGTATTTT
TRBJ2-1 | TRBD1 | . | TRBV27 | CASSSIGTDNEQFF | TGTGCCAGCAGTTCCATTGGGACAGACAATGAGCAGTTCTTC
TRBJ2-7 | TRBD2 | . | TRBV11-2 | CASSPSGSGSHEQYF | TGTGCCAGCAGCCCCTCTGGTAGCGGGAGCCACGAGCAGTACTTC